A selection of T cell receptor beta chains follows, all from one sample in a study of long-term antiretroviral therapy in people with HIV. Clones were read by immunoSEQ multiplex PCR, and TCRdb kept only the in-frame ones, dropping some. The sample contains about 34,000 clones, around 82% of which appear only once. Sequencing used unsorted PBMCs, obtained 0.4 years before starting antiretroviral therapy. These receptors all come from a man between 18 and 35 years old with HIV. The CDR3 runs from the conserved cysteine through the conserved F or W. D genes are given only for firm matches.

d_gene: NA
v_gene: TRBV2
j_gene: TRBJ1-5
CDR3aa: CASSGYGSNQPQHF

d_gene: NA
v_gene: TRBV7-9
j_gene: TRBJ2-3
CDR3aa: CASSPRGAQTTDTQYF

d_gene: NA
v_gene: TRBV9
j_gene: TRBJ2-2
CDR3aa: CASSTPVGELFF

d_gene: NA
v_gene: TRBV7-9
j_gene: TRBJ1-5
CDR3aa: CASSPDTFWPQHF

d_gene: NA
v_gene: TRBV27
j_gene: TRBJ1-1
CDR3aa: CASKGRIDTEAFF

d_gene: TRBD1
v_gene: TRBV9
j_gene: TRBJ2-1
CDR3aa: CASSVEGQGRVNEQFF

d_gene: NA
v_gene: TRBV4-1
j_gene: TRBJ2-1
CDR3aa: CASSQSKKVNEQFF

d_gene: NA
v_gene: TRBV5-1
j_gene: TRBJ1-1
CDR3aa: CASSLGVEAFF

d_gene: NA
v_gene: TRBV5-8
j_gene: TRBJ2-7
CDR3aa: CASSPLTYEQYF

d_gene: NA
v_gene: TRBV11-2
j_gene: TRBJ1-3
CDR3aa: CASSLGPGSGNTIYF

d_gene: TRBD2
v_gene: TRBV28
j_gene: TRBJ2-1
CDR3aa: CATQQEGLAGVMRQFF

d_gene: NA
v_gene: TRBV7-2
j_gene: TRBJ2-2
CDR3aa: CASSWTAGINTGELFF

d_gene: NA
v_gene: TRBV5-4
j_gene: TRBJ1-2
CDR3aa: CASSLFGYGYTF

d_gene: NA
v_gene: TRBV30
j_gene: TRBJ2-3
CDR3aa: CAWRGLDTDTQYF

d_gene: NA
v_gene: TRBV28
j_gene: TRBJ2-2
CDR3aa: CASTTILEAGELFF

d_gene: NA
v_gene: TRBV9
j_gene: TRBJ1-2
CDR3aa: CASSVDEFLYGYTF

d_gene: NA
v_gene: TRBV5-3
j_gene: TRBJ1-2
CDR3aa: CARSLESGANYGYTF

d_gene: NA
v_gene: TRBV5-1
j_gene: TRBJ1-1
CDR3aa: CASSGGQMNTEAFF

d_gene: NA
v_gene: TRBV6-1
j_gene: TRBJ1-1
CDR3aa: CASSEWGEAFF

d_gene: TRBD1
v_gene: TRBV6-6
j_gene: TRBJ1-2
CDR3aa: CASRNPGQLDYGYTF

d_gene: TRBD2
v_gene: TRBV5-1
j_gene: TRBJ2-5
CDR3aa: CASSGIGGEGETQYF

d_gene: NA
v_gene: TRBV7-3
j_gene: TRBJ2-3
CDR3aa: CASSLSTDTQYF

d_gene: NA
v_gene: TRBV6-5
j_gene: TRBJ1-6
CDR3aa: CASSYDFHNSPLHF

d_gene: NA
v_gene: TRBV5-6
j_gene: TRBJ1-4
CDR3aa: CASSAIQIRDEKLFF